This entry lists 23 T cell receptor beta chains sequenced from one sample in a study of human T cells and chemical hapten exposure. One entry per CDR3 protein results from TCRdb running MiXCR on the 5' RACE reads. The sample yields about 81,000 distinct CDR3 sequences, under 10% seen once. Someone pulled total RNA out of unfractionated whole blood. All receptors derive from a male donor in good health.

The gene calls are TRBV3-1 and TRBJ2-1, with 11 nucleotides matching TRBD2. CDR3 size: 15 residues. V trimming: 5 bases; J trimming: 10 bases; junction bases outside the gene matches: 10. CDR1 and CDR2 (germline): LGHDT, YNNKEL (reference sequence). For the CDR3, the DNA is TGTGCCAGCAGCGTCCTAGCGGGGGGTATGGGGGAGCAGTTCTTC. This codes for CASSVLAGGMGEQFF.

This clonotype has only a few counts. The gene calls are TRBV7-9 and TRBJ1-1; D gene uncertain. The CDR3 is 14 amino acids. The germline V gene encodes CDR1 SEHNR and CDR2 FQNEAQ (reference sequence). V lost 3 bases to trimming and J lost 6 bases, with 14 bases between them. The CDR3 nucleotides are TGTGCCAGCAGCTTGGTCCTGGGTGAGGCTGAAGCTTTCTTT. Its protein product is CASSLVLGEAEAFF.

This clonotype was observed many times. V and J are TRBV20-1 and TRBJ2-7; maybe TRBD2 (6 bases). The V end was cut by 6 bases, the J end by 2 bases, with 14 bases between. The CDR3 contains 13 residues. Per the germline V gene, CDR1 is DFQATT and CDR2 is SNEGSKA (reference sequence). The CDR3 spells CSARLVRAYEQYF. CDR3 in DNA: TGCAGTGCAAGACTAGTAAGAGCCTACGAGCAGTACTTC.

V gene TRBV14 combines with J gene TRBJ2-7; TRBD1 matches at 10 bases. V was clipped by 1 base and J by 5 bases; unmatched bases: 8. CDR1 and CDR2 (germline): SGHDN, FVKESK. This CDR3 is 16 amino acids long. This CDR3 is CASSQVTGGASNEQYF. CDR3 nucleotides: TGTGCCAGCAGCCAAGTGACAGGGGGCGCGTCCAACGAGCAGTACTTC.

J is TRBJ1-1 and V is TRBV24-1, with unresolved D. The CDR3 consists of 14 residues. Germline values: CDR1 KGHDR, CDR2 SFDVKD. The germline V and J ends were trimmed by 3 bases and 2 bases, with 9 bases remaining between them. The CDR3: CATSDRTPNTEAFF. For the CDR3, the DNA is TGTGCCACCAGTGATCGCACTCCTAACACTGAAGCTTTCTTT.

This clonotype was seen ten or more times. CDR3 residues: CASSPPRGTEAFF. CDR3 sequence (DNA): TGTGCCAGCAGTCCCCCTCGGGGCACTGAAGCTTTCTTT. The genes are TRBV12-3 or TRBV12-4 and TRBJ1-1; D uncertain. V lost 5 bases to trimming and J lost 4 bases, with 11 bases between them. The CDR3 loop spans 13 amino acids.

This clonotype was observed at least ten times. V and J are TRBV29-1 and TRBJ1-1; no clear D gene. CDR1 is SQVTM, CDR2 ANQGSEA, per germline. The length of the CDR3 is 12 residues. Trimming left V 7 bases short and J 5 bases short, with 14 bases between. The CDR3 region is CSAKERSTEAFF. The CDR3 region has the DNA TGCAGCGCAAAGGAGAGGAGTACTGAAGCTTTCTTT.

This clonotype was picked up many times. CDR3 DNA sequence: TGTGCCAGTAGTATGCTACGGGGGACAGGGGAGTGCACCTTC. Its translation: CASSMLRGTGECTF. This rearrangement joins TRBV19 to TRBJ1-2, with 10 bases that match TRBD1. This CDR3 spans 14 amino acids. Germline loops: CDR1 LNHDA, CDR2 SQIVND (reference sequence). Trimming removed 3 bases from V and 13 bases from J; junction bases left unmatched: 11.

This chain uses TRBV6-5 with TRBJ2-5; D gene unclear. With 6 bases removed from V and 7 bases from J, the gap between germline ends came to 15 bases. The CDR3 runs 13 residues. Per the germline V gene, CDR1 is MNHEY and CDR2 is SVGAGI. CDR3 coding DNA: TGTGCCAGCAGCTCCGGGTCCCTCGGGACCCAGTACTTC. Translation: CASSSGSLGTQYF.

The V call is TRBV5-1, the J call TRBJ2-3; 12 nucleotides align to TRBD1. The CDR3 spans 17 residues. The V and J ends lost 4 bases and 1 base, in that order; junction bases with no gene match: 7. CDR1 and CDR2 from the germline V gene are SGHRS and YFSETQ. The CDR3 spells CASSAVGTGGGTDTQYF. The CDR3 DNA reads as TGCGCCAGCAGCGCAGTTGGGACAGGGGGCGGCACAGATACGCAGTATTTT. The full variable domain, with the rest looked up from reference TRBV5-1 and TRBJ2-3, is KAGVTQTPRYLIKTRGQQVTLSCSPISGHRSVSWYQQTPGQGLQFLFEYFSETQRNKGNFPGRFSGRQFSNSRSEMNVSTLELGDSALYLCASSAVGTGGGTDTQYFGPGTRLTVL.

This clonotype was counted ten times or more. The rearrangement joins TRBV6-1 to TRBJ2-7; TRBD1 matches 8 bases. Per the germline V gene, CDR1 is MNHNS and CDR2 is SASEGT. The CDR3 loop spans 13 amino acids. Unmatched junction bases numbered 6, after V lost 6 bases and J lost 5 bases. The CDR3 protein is CASRVNRGNEQYF. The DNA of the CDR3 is TGTGCCAGCAGAGTCAACAGGGGGAACGAGCAGTACTTC.

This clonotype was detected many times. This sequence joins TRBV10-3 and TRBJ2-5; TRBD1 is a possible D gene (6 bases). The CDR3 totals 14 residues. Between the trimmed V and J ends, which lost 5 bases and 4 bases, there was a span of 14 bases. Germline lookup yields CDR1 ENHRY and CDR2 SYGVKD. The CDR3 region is CAISHDQGSETQYF. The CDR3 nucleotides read TGTGCCATCAGTCACGACCAGGGGTCAGAGACCCAGTACTTC.

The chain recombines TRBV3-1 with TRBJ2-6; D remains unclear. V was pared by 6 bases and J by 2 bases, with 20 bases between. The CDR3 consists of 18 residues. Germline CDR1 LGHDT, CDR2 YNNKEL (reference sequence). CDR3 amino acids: CASSPPRPSSTGANVLTF. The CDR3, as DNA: TGTGCCAGCAGTCCTCCTCGGCCTTCCTCCACTGGGGCCAACGTCCTGACTTTC. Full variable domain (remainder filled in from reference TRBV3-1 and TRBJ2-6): DTAVSQTPKYLVTQMGNDKSIKCEQNLGHDTMYWYKQDSKKFLKIMFSYNNKELIINETVPNRFSPKSPDKAHLNLHINSLELGDSAVYFCASSPPRPSSTGANVLTFGAGSRLTVL.

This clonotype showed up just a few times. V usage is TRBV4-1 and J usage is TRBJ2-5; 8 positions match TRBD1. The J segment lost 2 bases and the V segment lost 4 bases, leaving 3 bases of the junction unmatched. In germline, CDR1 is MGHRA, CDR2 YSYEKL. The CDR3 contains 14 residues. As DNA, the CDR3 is TGCGCCAGCAGCCGCTGGACAGGGCAAGAGACCCAGTACTTC. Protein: CASSRWTGQETQYF.

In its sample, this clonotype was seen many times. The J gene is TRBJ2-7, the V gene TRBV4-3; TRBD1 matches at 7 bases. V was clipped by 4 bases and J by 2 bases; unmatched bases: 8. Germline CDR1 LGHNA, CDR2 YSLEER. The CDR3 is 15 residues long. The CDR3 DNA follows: TGCGCCAGCAGCCTCCGCTTAGACAGGGCCTACGAGCAGTACTTC. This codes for CASSLRLDRAYEQYF.

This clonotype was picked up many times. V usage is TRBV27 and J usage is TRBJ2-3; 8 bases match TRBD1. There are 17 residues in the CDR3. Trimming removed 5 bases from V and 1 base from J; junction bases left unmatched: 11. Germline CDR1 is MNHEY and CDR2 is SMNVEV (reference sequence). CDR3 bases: TGTGCCAGCAGTCTTCCCCGGACAGGGCTGGGCACAGATACGCAGTATTTT. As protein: CASSLPRTGLGTDTQYF.

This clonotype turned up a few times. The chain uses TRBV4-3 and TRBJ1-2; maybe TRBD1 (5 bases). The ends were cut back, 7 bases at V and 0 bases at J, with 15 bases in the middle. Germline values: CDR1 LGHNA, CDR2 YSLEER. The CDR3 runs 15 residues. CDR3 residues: CASKGPRGTNYGYTF. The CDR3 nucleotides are TGCGCCAGCAAGGGCCCGCGGGGGACTAACTATGGCTACACCTTC.

CDR3 bases: TGCGCCAGCAGGGGAACAGGGACAGAAGCTTTCTTT. It yields the protein CASRGTGTEAFF. This chain links TRBV4-3 with TRBJ1-1; TRBD1 is a possible D gene (6 bases). Germline values: CDR1 LGHNA, CDR2 YSLEER. V dropped 6 bases and J dropped 8 bases, with 13 bases sitting between them. The CDR3 sequence is 12 residues long.

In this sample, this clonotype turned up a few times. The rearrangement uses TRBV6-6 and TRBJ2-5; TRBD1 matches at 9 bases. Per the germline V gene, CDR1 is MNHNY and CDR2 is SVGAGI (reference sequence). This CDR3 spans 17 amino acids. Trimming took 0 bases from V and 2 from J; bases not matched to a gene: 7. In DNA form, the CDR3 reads TGTGCCAGCAGTTACTCGCTAGCGACAGGGGGTCAAGAGACCCAGTACTTC. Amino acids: CASSYSLATGGQETQYF.

The CDR3 DNA is TGCAGCGTTGGAGGTAGGGCCAGCTACGAGCAGTACTTC. Protein sequence: CSVGGRASYEQYF. This chain joins TRBV29-1 and TRBJ2-7, with unresolved D. Germline CDR1 reads SQVTM; CDR2 reads ANQGSEA. The CDR3 consists of 13 residues. V was cut by 4 bases and J by 3 bases, with 13 bases left in between.

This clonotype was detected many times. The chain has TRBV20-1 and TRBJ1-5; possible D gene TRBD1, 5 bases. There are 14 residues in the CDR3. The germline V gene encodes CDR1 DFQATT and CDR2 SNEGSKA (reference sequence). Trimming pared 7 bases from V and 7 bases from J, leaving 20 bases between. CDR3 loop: CSGKDGTNIQPQHF. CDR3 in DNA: TGCAGTGGAAAGGACGGGACTAATATCCAGCCCCAGCATTTT.

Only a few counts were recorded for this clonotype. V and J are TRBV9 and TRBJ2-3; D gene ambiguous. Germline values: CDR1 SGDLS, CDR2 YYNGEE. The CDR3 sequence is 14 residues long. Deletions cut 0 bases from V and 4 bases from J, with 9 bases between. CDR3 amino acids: CASSVARLADTQYF. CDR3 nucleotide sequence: TGTGCCAGCAGCGTAGCCAGGCTGGCAGATACGCAGTATTTT.

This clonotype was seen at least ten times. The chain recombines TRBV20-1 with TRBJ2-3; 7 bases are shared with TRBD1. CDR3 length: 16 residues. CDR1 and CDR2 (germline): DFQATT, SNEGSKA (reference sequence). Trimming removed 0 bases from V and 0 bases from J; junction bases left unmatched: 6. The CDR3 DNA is TGCAGTGCTAGAGACTCACAGGGGACCAGCACAGATACGCAGTATTTT. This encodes CSARDSQGTSTDTQYF.